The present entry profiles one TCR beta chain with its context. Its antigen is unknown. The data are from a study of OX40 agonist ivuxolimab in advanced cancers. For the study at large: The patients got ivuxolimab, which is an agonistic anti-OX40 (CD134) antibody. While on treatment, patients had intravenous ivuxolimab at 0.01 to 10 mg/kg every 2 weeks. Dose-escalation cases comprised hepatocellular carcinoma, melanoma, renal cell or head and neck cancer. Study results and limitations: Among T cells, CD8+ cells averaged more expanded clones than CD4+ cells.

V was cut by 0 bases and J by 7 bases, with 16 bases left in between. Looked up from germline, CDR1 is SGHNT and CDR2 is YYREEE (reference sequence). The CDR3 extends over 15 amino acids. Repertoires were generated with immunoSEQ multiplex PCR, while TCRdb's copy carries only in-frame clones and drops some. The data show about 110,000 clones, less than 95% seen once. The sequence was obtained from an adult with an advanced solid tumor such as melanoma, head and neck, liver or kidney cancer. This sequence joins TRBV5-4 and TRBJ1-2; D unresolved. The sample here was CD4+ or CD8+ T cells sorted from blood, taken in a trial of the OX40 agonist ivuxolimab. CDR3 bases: TGTGCCAGCAGCTTGGCTTCGGGGAAGAGGAGTGGCTACACCTTC. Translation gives CASSLASGKRSGYTF.